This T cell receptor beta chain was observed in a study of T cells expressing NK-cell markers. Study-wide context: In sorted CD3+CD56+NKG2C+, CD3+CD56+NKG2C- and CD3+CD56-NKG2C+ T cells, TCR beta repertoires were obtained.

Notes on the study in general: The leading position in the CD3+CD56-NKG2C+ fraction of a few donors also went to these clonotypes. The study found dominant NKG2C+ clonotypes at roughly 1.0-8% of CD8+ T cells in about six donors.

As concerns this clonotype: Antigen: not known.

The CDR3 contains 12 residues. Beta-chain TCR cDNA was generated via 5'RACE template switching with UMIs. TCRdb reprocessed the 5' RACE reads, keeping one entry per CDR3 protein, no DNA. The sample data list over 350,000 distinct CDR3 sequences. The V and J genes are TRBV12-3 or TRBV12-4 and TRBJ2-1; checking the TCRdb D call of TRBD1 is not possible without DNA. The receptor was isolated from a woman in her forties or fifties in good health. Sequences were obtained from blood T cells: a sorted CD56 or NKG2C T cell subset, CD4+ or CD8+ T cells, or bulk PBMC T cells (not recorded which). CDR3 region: CASRRTVNEQFF.